This T cell receptor (beta chain) was identified in a study of Ad26.COV2.S vaccination and SARS-CoV-2 variants. Study summary: The vaccine Ad26.COV2.S was put into the muscle once, or twice with 56 days between. Study-level results: Greater spike-specific TCR breadth was seen in vaccine recipients than in placebo recipients. Placebo recipients and vaccine recipients were similar in non-spike TCR breadth.

Documented treatment: around 19 received Ad26.COV2.S at low or high dose, single or two shots; 5 received placebo; per-sample allocation not given. Samples were taken on day 63 after the first vaccine or placebo injection. Recruitment in Boston yielded a donor of adult age, 18-55 years. A remark on this clone: Antigen specificity is unknown.

Sequenced by immunoSEQ multiplex PCR; TCRdb stores in-frame clones only, minus some. This table has around 450,000 clones, roughly 89% appearing once. The source is a person aged 18-65 years who received the Ad26.COV2.S COVID-19 vaccine or a placebo. The input for sequencing was peripheral blood, taken in a trial of Ad26.COV2.S vaccine versus placebo.

For the CDR3, the DNA is TGTGCCAGCAGCTTCAACAGTCTACAGAACACTGAAGCTTTCTTT. Encoded protein: CASSFNSLQNTEAFF. This chain links TRBV11-3 with TRBJ1-1; no clear D gene. Germline-derived CDR1 and CDR2 are SGHNT and YENEEA. The CDR3 covers 15 residues. V gave up 3 bases and J gave up 1 base, with 12 bases separating them.